The source of this TCR beta chain is a study of cytomegalovirus exposure and HLA in healthy donors. In the PCR, 60 Vbeta and 13 Jbeta primers were used. As handled by the study authors: Later reanalysis found 70 million to 95 million unique TCR beta chains, 10 million to 14 million of them shared. TCRdb keeps only in-frame clones here, not all; method: immunoSEQ multiplex PCR. That table supplies the V and J calls and clone size; D and trimming were determined from the DNA. The data contain approximately 210,000 clones, over 60% of them singletons. V lost 6 bases and J lost 3, with 6 bases in between. There are 12 residues in the CDR3. CDR1 LNHDA and CDR2 SQIVND come from the germline V gene (reference sequence). On this clone: The antigen is unknown.

The study's findings and limits: Later work found that TCR association rates differed between HLA loci; DRB1 had the most and HLA-C the fewest. It was reported that the classifier diagnosed cytomegalovirus status with high specificity and sensitivity in both the original and validation cohorts.

Source material: PBMCs. The chain has TRBV19 and TRBJ1-3; D unclear. This clonotype originated in a male donor in good health and CMV-seronegative. CDR3 loop: CASSFLGNTIYF. CDR3 sequence (DNA): TGTGCCAGTAGCTTCCTTGGAAACACCATATATTTT.